This T cell receptor (beta chain) emerged from a study of T cell repertoires in cytomegalovirus infection. CDR1 SGHVS and CDR2 FQNEAQ come from the germline V gene. This CDR3 comprises 13 residues. The V end lost 5 bases, the J end lost 6 bases, and 13 bases lay between the germline ends. TCRdb re-called the reads through MiXCR, storing one row per CDR3 protein. This table has 150,000 to 200,000 distinct CDR3 sequences, roughly a fifth appearing once. This clonotype was picked up many times. The TCR originated in a human donor in good health (CMV status not recorded). Some clones in this sample may be carry-over from other donors' samples. V gene TRBV7-8 combines with J gene TRBJ2-5; possibly TRBD1 for D (6 bases). The sequenced sample consisted of PBMCs. DNA for the CDR3: TGTGCCAGCAGCCCCGGACAGAAACAGACCCAGTACTTC. It encodes CASSPGQKQTQYF.